Below are 25 T cell receptor beta chains sequenced from a single sample in a study of response to subunit inactivated influenza vaccine. TCRdb called the RT-PCR reads again in MiXCR, with one record for every CDR3 protein. The sample gives approximately 230,000 distinct CDR3 sequences, 12% of which show up once; about 7.8% is in the top ten. The material sequenced was non-naive T cells sorted from PBMCs, taken around 15 days before vaccination. The receptors derive from a man aged 50 or older who received an inactivated influenza vaccine.

This clonotype was seen ten or more times. The chain combines TRBV5-1 with TRBJ2-1, with 8 bases that match TRBD1. CDR1 is SGHRS, CDR2 YFSETQ, per germline. The V segment lost 4 bases and the J segment 7 bases; nucleotides outside the gene matches: 7. CDR3 length: 14 residues. The CDR3 reads CASSHDRGGNEQFF. Written as DNA, the CDR3 is TGCGCCAGCAGCCACGACAGGGGAGGTAATGAGCAGTTCTTC.

The table lists this clonotype with a few counts. The chain uses TRBV4-3 and TRBJ2-7; the D is unclear. This CDR3 is built from 13 residues. Germline V gene data show CDR1 as LGHNA and CDR2 as YSLEER. V lost 5 bases and J 2 bases, leaving 10 bases between the germline ends. CDR3 loop: CASSTEDPYEQYF. The CDR3 DNA follows: TGCGCCAGCAGCACAGAAGACCCCTACGAGCAGTACTTC.

This clonotype has only a few counts. The chain combines TRBV7-3 with TRBJ2-3; 8 positions match TRBD1. The germline V gene has CDR1 SGHTA and CDR2 FQGTGA. Losses at the gene ends were 8 bases for V and 4 bases for J; bases not matched to a gene: 5. The CDR3 extends over 13 amino acids. CDR3 sequence reads: CASGQGRADTQYF. The CDR3 DNA is TGTGCCAGCGGACAGGGAAGGGCAGATACGCAGTATTTT.

The table lists this clonotype with a few counts. The gene calls are TRBV5-1 and TRBJ1-6, with 8 bases lining up with TRBD1. V lost 3 bases and J lost 3; bases outside the gene matches: 5. Germline V CDR1 and CDR2: SGHRS, YFSETQ. The CDR3 consists of 16 residues. This chain's CDR3 is CASSSRTGFYNSPLHF. In DNA form, the CDR3 reads TGCGCCAGCAGCTCAAGGACAGGGTTCTATAATTCACCCCTCCACTTT.

The chain uses TRBV19 and TRBJ1-1; a weak D match, TRBD1 (5 bases). The CDR3 extends over 17 amino acids. V was clipped by 8 bases and J by 0 bases, with 22 bases between them. Germline loops: CDR1 LNHDA, CDR2 SQIVND (reference sequence). The CDR3 here is CASQIGQGRSMNTEAFF. The CDR3 nucleotides are TGTGCCAGTCAGATAGGGCAGGGTAGGTCTATGAACACTGAAGCTTTCTTT.

V usage is TRBV7-8 and J usage is TRBJ2-1; TRBD2 matches at 10 bases. V was pared by 1 base and J by 4 bases, with 7 bases of the junction left unmatched. CDR1 and CDR2 from the germline V gene are SGHVS and FQNEAQ. The CDR3 is 17 amino acids. CDR3 nucleotide sequence: TGTGCCAGCAGCTTAGGGGCCGGGACTAGCGTGTACAATGAGCAGTTCTTC. Translated: CASSLGAGTSVYNEQFF.

V and J are TRBV20-1 and TRBJ2-7; D is unclear. Germline V lookup: CDR1 DFQATT, CDR2 SNEGSKA (reference sequence). The CDR3 loop spans 16 amino acids. Trimming pared 4 bases from V and 3 bases from J, leaving 22 bases between. Here the CDR3 reads CSATKAELTSGYEQYF. CDR3 nucleotide sequence: TGCAGTGCTACGAAAGCAGAACTAACTTCTGGCTACGAGCAGTACTTC.

This clonotype was counted many times. This chain joins TRBV5-8 and TRBJ2-2; D unclear. Germline CDR1 SGHTS, CDR2 YDEGEE. Between the trimmed V and J ends, which lost 0 bases and 8 bases, there was a span of 11 bases. This CDR3 spans 14 amino acids. This chain's CDR3 is CASSLGAGYGELFF. The CDR3 DNA reads TGTGCCAGCAGCTTGGGAGCTGGCTATGGGGAGCTGTTTTTT.

The genes are TRBV5-1 and TRBJ2-2; D may be TRBD2 (5 bases). V lost 4 bases, J lost 4 bases, and 14 bases lay in between. This CDR3 is 15 amino acids long. Looked up from germline, CDR1 is SGHRS and CDR2 is YFSETQ. The CDR3 DNA follows: TGCGCCAGCAGCCCCCGGGGAGAGCTCACCGGGGAGCTGTTTTTT. This codes for CASSPRGELTGELFF.

This clonotype has at least ten counts. The chain couples TRBV2 to TRBJ1-1; TRBD1 aligns across 7 bases. CDR1 is SNHLY, CDR2 FYNNEI, per germline. The V segment lost 1 base and the J segment 11 bases; nucleotides outside the gene matches: 7. There are 13 residues in the CDR3. Here the CDR3 DNA reads TGTGCCAGCAGTGAAGGGGCACAGGGGACGGCTTTCTTT. It translates to CASSEGAQGTAFF.

This clonotype was recorded many times. The J gene is TRBJ2-7, the V gene TRBV7-8, with D possibly being TRBD1 or TRBD2 (6 bases each). V lost 2 bases and J 5 bases, leaving 16 bases between the germline ends. CDR3 size: 15 residues. CDR1 is SGHVS and CDR2 is FQNEAQ in the germline V gene. This CDR3 reads CASSLINLEGDEQYF. CDR3 nucleotide sequence: TGTGCCAGCAGCTTAATAAATCTGGAGGGGGACGAGCAGTACTTC. The complete variable domain, with remaining parts taken from reference TRBV7-8 and TRBJ2-7, reads GAGVSQSPRYKVAKRGQDVALRCDPISGHVSLFWYQQALGQGPEFLTYFQNEAQLDKSGLPSDRFFAERPEGSVSTLKIQRTQQEDSAVYLCASSLINLEGDEQYFGPGTRLTVT.

This clonotype was seen repeatedly, ten times or more. The chain uses TRBV24-1 and TRBJ1-5, with 10 bases identical to TRBD1. CDR3 length: 17 amino acids. Germline CDR1 is KGHDR and CDR2 is SFDVKD. Losses at the gene ends were 4 bases for V and 8 bases for J; bases not matched to a gene: 13. Here the CDR3 DNA reads TGTGCCACCAGTGAGGGCCAGGGACAGGGGTTCTGGAAGCCCCAGCATTTT. It yields the protein CATSEGQGQGFWKPQHF.

This clonotype was counted ten times or more. For the CDR3, the DNA is TGTGCCAGCAGTTACTCGATCCCTACCAGAAATGAAAAACTGTTTTTT. Translated: CASSYSIPTRNEKLFF. V is TRBV6-5 and J is TRBJ1-4; D gene uncertain. In germline, CDR1 is MNHEY, CDR2 SVGAGI. V shed 0 bases and J shed 5 bases, with 13 bases lying between them. This CDR3 is 16 amino acids long.

This clonotype was recorded at least ten times. This sequence joins TRBV24-1 and TRBJ2-3, with a weak D call TRBD2 (6 bases). Between the trimmed V and J ends, which lost 9 bases and 5 bases, there was a span of 14 bases. Per the germline V gene, CDR1 is KGHDR and CDR2 is SFDVKD. The CDR3 is 13 amino acids. The CDR3: CATRGTKEDTQYF. As DNA, the CDR3 is TGTGCCACCCGGGGGACCAAGGAAGATACGCAGTATTTT.

The rearrangement uses TRBV24-1 and TRBJ2-3, with D tentatively TRBD1 or TRBD2 (6 bases each). V lost 8 bases to trimming and J lost 8 bases, with 16 bases between them. Germline CDR1 and CDR2: KGHDR and SFDVKD. The CDR3 has 13 amino acids. CDR3 amino acids: CATNGGPQRTQYF. Here the CDR3 DNA reads TGTGCCACCAACGGGGGCCCGCAACGTACGCAGTATTTT.

V is TRBV28 and J is TRBJ2-7; maybe TRBD2 (5 bases). Trimming stripped 3 bases from V and 4 bases from J, with 16 bases between. The CDR3 extends over 15 amino acids. The germline V gene encodes CDR1 MDHEN and CDR2 SYDVKM. CDR3 bases: TGTGCCAGCAGTTTTTTAGTAGCGACGGAGTACGAGCAGTACTTC. It is translated as CASSFLVATEYEQYF.

This clonotype came up a few times. The chain recombines TRBV10-3 with TRBJ2-1; TRBD2 might be the D (6 bases). Trimming cost V 10 bases and J 0 bases, with 19 bases left between them. The CDR3 spans 16 residues. CDR1 and CDR2 from the germline V gene are ENHRY and SYGVKD. CDR3 protein: CATRPLGGDSYNEQFF. In nucleotides, the CDR3 is TGTGCCACCAGGCCCCTCGGGGGTGACTCCTACAATGAGCAGTTCTTC.

The genes are TRBV12-3 or TRBV12-4 and TRBJ2-3, with TRBD2 identical over 9 bases. This CDR3 comprises 15 residues. Trimming at V came to 3 bases and at J to 2 bases, leaving 3 bases not matched to a gene. The CDR3 DNA follows: TGTGCCAGCAGTTTTCTAGCGGGAAACACAGATACGCAGTATTTT. Its translation: CASSFLAGNTDTQYF.

This clonotype was seen ten or more times. The chain carries TRBV5-1 and TRBJ2-3; D is ambiguous. Trimming shortened V by 2 bases and J by 2 bases, and 12 bases separated the two germline ends. Germline CDR1 reads SGHRS; CDR2 reads YFSETQ. The CDR3 totals 15 residues. The CDR3 here is CASSFDGLSTDTQYF. The CDR3 coding sequence is TGCGCCAGCAGCTTCGACGGTCTTTCCACAGATACGCAGTATTTT.

The chain links TRBV9 to TRBJ1-2; 7 bases agree with TRBD1. From germline, CDR1 is SGDLS and CDR2 YYNGEE. V shed 4 bases, J shed 8 bases, and the junction held 17 bases outside the gene matches. The CDR3 is 16 residues long. CDR3 DNA sequence: TGTGCCAGCAGCTCCCGACAGGGTGGGGTTTCGCAAGGCTACACCTTC. It codes for CASSSRQGGVSQGYTF.

The V gene is TRBV7-9, the J gene TRBJ2-3; 11 positions agree with TRBD1. Germline V lookup: CDR1 SEHNR, CDR2 FQNEAQ (reference sequence). The ends lost 4 bases at V and 5 bases at J; junction bases unmatched: 11. This CDR3 comprises 17 residues. The CDR3 coding sequence is TGTGCCAGCAGCTCAGGCCGGACAGGGGGCCTCATAGATACGCAGTATTTT. This codes for CASSSGRTGGLIDTQYF.

The chain joins TRBV10-3 to TRBJ2-7; 15 bases agree with TRBD2. Germline V gene lookup returns CDR1 ENHRY and CDR2 SYGVKD. The CDR3 spans 16 residues. V shed 2 bases and J 1 base; nucleotides not matched to a gene: 0. The CDR3 nucleotides are TGTGCCATCAGTGAGGGGACTAGCGGGAGGTCCTACGAGCAGTACTTC. The encoded protein is CAISEGTSGRSYEQYF.

This clonotype appeared a few times. The chain recombines TRBV6-5 with TRBJ2-1; 15 bases fit TRBD2. The CDR3 loop spans 16 amino acids. V dropped 1 base and J dropped 7; count of bases not matched to a gene: 2. Germline V gene lookup returns CDR1 MNHEY and CDR2 SVGAGI. DNA of the CDR3: TGTGCCAGCAGTTACTTAGGACTAGCGGGGGGGAATGAGCAGTTCTTC. The encoded protein is CASSYLGLAGGNEQFF.

This clonotype was counted between two and nine times. The J gene is TRBJ2-7, the V gene TRBV9, with a tentative D call TRBD1 (6 bases). CDR3 length equals 14 residues. Germline-derived CDR1 and CDR2 are SGDLS and YYNGEE. The V end was cut by 3 bases, the J end by 1 base, with 11 bases between. CDR3 DNA sequence: TGTGCCAGCAGCGGGGACATCGGTTCCTACGAGCAGTACTTC. Residues: CASSGDIGSYEQYF.

This clonotype was seen many times. This chain connects TRBV10-3 to TRBJ2-7, with TRBD2 as a possible D gene (6 bases). Germline V gene data show CDR1 as ENHRY and CDR2 as SYGVKD. The CDR3 has 13 residues. The ends were cut back, 11 bases at V and 4 bases at J, with 18 bases in the middle. CDR3 sequence: CASWDLAAYEQYF. DNA for the CDR3: TGTGCCTCGTGGGACTTAGCAGCGTACGAGCAGTACTTC.